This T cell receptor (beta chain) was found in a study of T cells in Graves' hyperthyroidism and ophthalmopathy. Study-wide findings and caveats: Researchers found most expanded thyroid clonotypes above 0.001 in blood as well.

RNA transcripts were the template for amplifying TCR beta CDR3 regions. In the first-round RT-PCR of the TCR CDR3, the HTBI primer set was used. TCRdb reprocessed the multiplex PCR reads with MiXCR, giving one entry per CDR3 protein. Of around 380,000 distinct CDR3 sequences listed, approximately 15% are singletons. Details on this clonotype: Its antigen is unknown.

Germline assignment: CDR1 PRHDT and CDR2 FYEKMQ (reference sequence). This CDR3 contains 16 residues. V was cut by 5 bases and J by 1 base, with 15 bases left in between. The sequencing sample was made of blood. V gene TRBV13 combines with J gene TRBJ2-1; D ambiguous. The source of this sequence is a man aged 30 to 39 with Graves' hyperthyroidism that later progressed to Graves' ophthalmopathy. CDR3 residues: CASSRSPSKSYNEQFF. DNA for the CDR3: TGTGCCAGCAGCCGATCTCCCTCCAAGTCCTACAATGAGCAGTTCTTC.